One T cell receptor beta chain is described in this entry. Trimming cost V 2 bases and J 5 bases; bases outside gene matches: 12. Germline CDR1 LNHNV, CDR2 YYDKDF (reference sequence). The CDR3 is 17 residues long. These data come from a study of blood T cell repertoires in COVID-19. The table came from immunoSEQ multiplex PCR; TCRdb's copy has only in-frame clones and leaves some out. The table records about 110,000 clones, 86% of them present only once. This clonotype was sampled from a man aged 35-49 years with acute or convalescent COVID-19. The chain joins TRBV15 to TRBJ2-5; TRBD2 agrees at 9 bases. The sequenced material came from peripheral blood. This CDR3 is CATSRTPPGLAEETQYF. The CDR3 DNA follows: TGTGCCACCAGCAGAACACCACCGGGACTAGCTGAGGAGACCCAGTACTTC. Looking up the rest from reference TRBV15 and TRBJ2-5 gives the full variable domain: DAMVIQNPRYQVTQFGKPVTLSCSQTLNHNVMYWYQQKSSQAPKLLFHYYDKDFNNEADTPDNFQSRRPNTSFCFLDIRSPGLGDTAMYLCATSRTPPGLAEETQYFGPGTRLLVL.